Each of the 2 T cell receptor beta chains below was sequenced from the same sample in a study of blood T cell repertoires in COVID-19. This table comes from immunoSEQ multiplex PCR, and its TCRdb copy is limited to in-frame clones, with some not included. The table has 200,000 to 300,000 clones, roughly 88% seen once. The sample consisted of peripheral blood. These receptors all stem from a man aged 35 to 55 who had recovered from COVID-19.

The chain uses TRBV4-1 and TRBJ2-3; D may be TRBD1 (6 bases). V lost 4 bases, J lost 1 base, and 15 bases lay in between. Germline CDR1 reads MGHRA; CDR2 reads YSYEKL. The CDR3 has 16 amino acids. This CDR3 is CASSPWARGGTDTQYF. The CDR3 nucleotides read TGCGCCAGCAGCCCCTGGGCCAGGGGAGGCACAGATACGCAGTATTTT.

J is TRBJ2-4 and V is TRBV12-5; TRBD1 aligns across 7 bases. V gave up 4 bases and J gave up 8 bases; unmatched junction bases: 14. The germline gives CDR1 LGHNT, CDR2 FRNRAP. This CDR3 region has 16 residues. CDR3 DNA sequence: TGTGCTAGTGGTTCTCACAGGGGAAGCACTGGGGACATTCAGTACTTC. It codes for CASGSHRGSTGDIQYF. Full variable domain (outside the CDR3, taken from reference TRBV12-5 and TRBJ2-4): DARVTQTPRHKVTEMGQEVTMRCQPILGHNTVFWYRQTMMQGLELLAYFRNRAPLDDSGMPKDRFSAEMPDATLATLKIQPSEPRDSAVYFCASGSHRGSTGDIQYFGAGTRLSVL.